The TCR beta chain under discussion was sequenced for a study of T cells expressing NK-cell markers (dated by TCRdb to about 2020). Background for the entire study: In sorted CD3+CD56+NKG2C+, CD3+CD56+NKG2C- and CD3+CD56-NKG2C+ T-cell subsets from several donors, TCR beta-chain repertoires were profiled. Among the eight sequenced donors, only one was HCMV-seronegative, while the other seven were HCMV-seropositive. Randomly selected healthy volunteers, three men and five women, were used as the eight sequenced donors. Illumina HiSeq 2000/2500, MiSeq or NextSeq was used to sequence libraries as 2 x 150 bp reads.

Worth noting for this clonotype: Its antigen is currently not known.

The data were produced on an Illumina HiSeq 2000. 5'RACE template switching, by which a universal primer site and unique molecular identifiers were added, was used to make TCR beta cDNA libraries. cDNA synthesis was primed from the TCR beta constant segment and was followed by two successive PCR amplification steps. In the original analysis: MIGEC handled demultiplexing of the reads and grouping by UMI, while MiTCR was used to assemble and quantify clonotypes. To remove erroneous sequences, TCR cDNA sequences were retained only when supported by two or more reads. The tcR package was used for downstream repertoire analysis, and clonotypes were matched between fractions using CDR3 nucleotide sequence together with V segment. Antigen specificity was annotated against VDJdb with VDJmatch, allowing one amino acid substitution in CDR3. TCRdb reprocessed the reads, so every CDR3 protein sequence counts as one entry and DNA is not shown. TCRdb's processing, not the study's, gives the V and J calls here. This sample's table lists approximately 150,000 distinct CDR3 sequences. The top ten constitute 12% of the sample.

Taken from cysteine to phenylalanine, the CDR3 has 15 residues. There is no recorded DNA. CDR1 and CDR2 were assigned from the germline V gene (reference sequence) as SEHNR and FQNEAQ. HCMV-specific IgG was detected in serum with a commercial ELISA kit to determine HCMV serostatus. Peripheral blood mononuclear cells were isolated from blood by Ficoll density gradient centrifugation. The paper as a whole reports these results and caveats: It remained unclear whether the expanded NKG2C-expressing T cell clones were specific for HCMV antigens. In several donors, the dominant CD3+CD56+NKG2C+ clonotypes were found to rank among the top 10 CD8+ clonotypes and to make up 1.0-7.0% of CD8+ T cells. Those dominant clonotypes were again the most abundant among CD3+CD56-NKG2C+ cells in several donors, at roughly 25-60.1%.

The chain employs TRBV7-9 and TRBJ2-1; as DNA is missing, the TRBD1 call by TCRdb cannot be tested. Sequences were obtained from blood T cells: a sorted CD56 or NKG2C T cell subset, CD4+ or CD8+ T cells, or bulk PBMC T cells (not recorded which). The receptor was derived from a man in his late teens or twenties in good health. Donor details come from another sample of the same person, matched by shared clones. The CDR3 is CASSPPGQGVGEQFF.